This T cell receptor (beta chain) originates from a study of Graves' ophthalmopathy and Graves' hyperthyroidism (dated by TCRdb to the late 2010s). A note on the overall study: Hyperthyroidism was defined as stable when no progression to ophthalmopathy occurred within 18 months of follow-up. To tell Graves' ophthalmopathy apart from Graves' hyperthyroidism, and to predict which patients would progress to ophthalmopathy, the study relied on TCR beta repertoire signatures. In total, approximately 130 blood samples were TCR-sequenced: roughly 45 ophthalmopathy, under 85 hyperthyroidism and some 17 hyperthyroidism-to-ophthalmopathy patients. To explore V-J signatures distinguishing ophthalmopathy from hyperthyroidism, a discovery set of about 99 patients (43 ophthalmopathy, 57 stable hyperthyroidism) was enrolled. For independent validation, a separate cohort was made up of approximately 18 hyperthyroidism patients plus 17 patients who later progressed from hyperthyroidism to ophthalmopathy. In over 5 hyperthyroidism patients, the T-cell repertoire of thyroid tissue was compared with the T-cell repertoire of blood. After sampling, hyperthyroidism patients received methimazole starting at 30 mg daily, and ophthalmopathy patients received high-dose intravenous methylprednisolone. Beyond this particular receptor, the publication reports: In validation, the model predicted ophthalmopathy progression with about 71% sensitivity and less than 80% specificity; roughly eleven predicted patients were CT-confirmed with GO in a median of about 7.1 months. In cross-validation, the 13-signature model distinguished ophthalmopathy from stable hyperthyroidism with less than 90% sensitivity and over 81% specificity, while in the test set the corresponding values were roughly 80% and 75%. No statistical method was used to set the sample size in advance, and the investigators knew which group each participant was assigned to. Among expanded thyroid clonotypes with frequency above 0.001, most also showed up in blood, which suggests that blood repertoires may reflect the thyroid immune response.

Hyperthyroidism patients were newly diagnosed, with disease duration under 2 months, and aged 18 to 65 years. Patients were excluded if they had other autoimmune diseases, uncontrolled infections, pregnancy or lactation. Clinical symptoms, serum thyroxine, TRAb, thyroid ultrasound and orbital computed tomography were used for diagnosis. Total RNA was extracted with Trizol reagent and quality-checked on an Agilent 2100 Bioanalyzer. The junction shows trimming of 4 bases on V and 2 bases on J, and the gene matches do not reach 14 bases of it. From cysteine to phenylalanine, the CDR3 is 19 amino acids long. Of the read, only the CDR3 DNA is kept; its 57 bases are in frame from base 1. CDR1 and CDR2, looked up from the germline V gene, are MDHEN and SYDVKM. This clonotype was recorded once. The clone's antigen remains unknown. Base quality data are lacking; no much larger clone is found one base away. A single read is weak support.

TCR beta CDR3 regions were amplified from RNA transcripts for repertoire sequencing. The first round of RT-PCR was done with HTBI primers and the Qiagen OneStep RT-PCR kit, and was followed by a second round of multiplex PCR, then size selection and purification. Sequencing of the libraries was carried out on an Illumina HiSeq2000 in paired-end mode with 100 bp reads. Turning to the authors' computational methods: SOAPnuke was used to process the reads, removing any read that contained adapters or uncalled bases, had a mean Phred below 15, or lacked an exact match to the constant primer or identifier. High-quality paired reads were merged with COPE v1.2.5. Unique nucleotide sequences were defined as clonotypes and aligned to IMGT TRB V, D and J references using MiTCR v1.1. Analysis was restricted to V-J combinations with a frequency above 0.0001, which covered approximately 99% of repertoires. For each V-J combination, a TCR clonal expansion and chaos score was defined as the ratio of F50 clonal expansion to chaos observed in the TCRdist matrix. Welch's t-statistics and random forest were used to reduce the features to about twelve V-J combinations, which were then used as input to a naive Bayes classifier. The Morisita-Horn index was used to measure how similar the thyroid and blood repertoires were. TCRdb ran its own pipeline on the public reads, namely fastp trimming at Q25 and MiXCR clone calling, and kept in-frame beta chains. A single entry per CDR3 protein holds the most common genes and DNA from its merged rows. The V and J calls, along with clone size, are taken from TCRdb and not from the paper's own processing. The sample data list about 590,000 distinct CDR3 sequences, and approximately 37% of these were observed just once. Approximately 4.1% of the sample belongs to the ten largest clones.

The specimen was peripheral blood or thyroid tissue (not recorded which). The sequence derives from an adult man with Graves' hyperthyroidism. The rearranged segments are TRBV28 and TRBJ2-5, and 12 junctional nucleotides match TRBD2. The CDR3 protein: CASSSLTTTSGGFQETQYF. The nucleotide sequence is TGTGCCAGCAGTTCTCTCACGACGACTAGCGGGGGATTTCAAGAGACCCAGTACTTC.